The rows below give T cell receptor beta chains drawn from one sample of a study of blood T cell repertoires in COVID-19. Only in-frame clones appear in the TCRdb table, and some are missing; sequencing was by immunoSEQ multiplex PCR. The sample consists of around 100,000 clones, 86% of them appearing once. The sequencing input was peripheral blood. The receptor source for this set is a man aged 35-49 years with acute or convalescent COVID-19. Both conserved end residues are part of each CDR3. The order of the fields is D gene, J gene, clone size, V gene, CDR3 protein, CDR3 DNA. A D gene is named only where the DNA matches it firmly. Clone size is not always given. Where it is, it says once, few, many or a class for expanded clones.

TRBD2	TRBJ2-2	NA	TRBV7-2	CASSFLAGGPDTGELFF	TGTGCCAGCAGCTTTTTAGCGGGGGGGCCTGACACCGGGGAGCTGTTTTTT
TRBD2	TRBJ2-3	once	TRBV7-8	CASSPRGDFTDTQYF	TGTGCCAGCAGCCCCCGGGGGGACTTCACAGATACGCAGTATTTT
NA	TRBJ1-5	NA	TRBV5-6	CASSLGSDQPQHF	TGTGCCAGCAGCTTGGGGTCGGATCAGCCCCAGCATTTT
NA	TRBJ2-7	NA	TRBV4-2	CASSQEQGYEQYF	TGTGCCAGCAGCCAAGAACAGGGCTACGAGCAGTACTTC
NA	TRBJ1-1	few	TRBV25-1	CASSDPGTGDTEAFF	TGTGCCAGCAGTGATCCTGGGACTGGGGACACTGAAGCTTTCTTT
NA	TRBJ1-2	few	TRBV13	CASSLGGQYGYTF	TGTGCCAGCAGCTTAGGAGGACAGTATGGCTACACCTTC
NA	TRBJ1-2	NA	TRBV29-1	CSVFVLAGDGYTF	TGCAGCGTCTTCGTGTTGGCGGGAGATGGCTACACCTTC
TRBD1	TRBJ2-5	NA	TRBV11-1	CASRPGQGTPGETQYF	TGTGCCAGCAGACCAGGACAGGGGACCCCCGGTGAGACCCAGTACTTC
NA	TRBJ1-4	NA	TRBV7-9	CASSLLVLEEKLFF	TGTGCCAGCAGCTTATTAGTCTTGGAGGAAAAACTGTTTTTT
NA	TRBJ2-6	NA	TRBV5-8	CASSLVFGDYSGANVLTF	TGTGCCAGCAGCTTGGTATTTGGCGACTACTCTGGGGCCAACGTCCTGACTTTC
NA	TRBJ1-6	NA	TRBV4-3	CASSQVRTVNSPLHF	TGCGCCAGCAGCCAAGTTCGTACAGTCAATTCACCCCTCCACTTT
NA	TRBJ2-7	NA	TRBV5-4	CASSRLGGGGSYEQYF	TGTGCCAGCAGCCGTTTGGGGGGTGGGGGCTCCTACGAGCAGTACTTC
NA	TRBJ1-1	NA	TRBV2	CASSEFGQLNTEAFF	TGTGCCAGCAGTGAATTTGGACAGTTGAACACTGAAGCTTTCTTT
NA	TRBJ1-4	NA	TRBV4-1	CASSQDEDSYNEKLFF	TGCGCCAGCAGCCAAGATGAGGACAGCTATAATGAAAAACTGTTTTTT
TRBD1	TRBJ1-6	once	TRBV19	CASKDRGNNSPLHF	TGTGCCAGTAAAGACAGGGGGAATAATTCACCCCTCCACTTT
TRBD1	TRBJ1-1	NA	TRBV7-6	CASSVDRDSEAFF	TGTGCCAGCAGCGTCGACCGGGACAGTGAAGCTTTCTTT
NA	TRBJ1-1	NA	TRBV27	CASSLFQNTEAFF	TGTGCCAGCAGTTTATTTCAGAACACTGAAGCTTTCTTT
TRBD2	TRBJ2-7	NA	TRBV27	CASSLKRESYEQYF	TGTGCCAGCAGTTTGAAGCGGGAGAGCTACGAGCAGTACTTC
NA	TRBJ1-5	NA	TRBV19	CASQEISGTFPQHF	TGTGCCAGTCAAGAGATTTCAGGGACTTTTCCCCAGCATTTT
TRBD2	TRBJ2-7	many	TRBV19	CASSIQLAGAYEQYF	TGTGCCAGTAGTATCCAACTAGCGGGAGCTTACGAGCAGTACTTC
NA	TRBJ2-4	NA	TRBV7-3	CASSLDGQSIQYF	TGTGCCAGCAGTCTAGACGGACAGAGCATTCAGTACTTC
NA	TRBJ2-3	NA	TRBV5-4	CASSKKREMGTDTQYF	TGTGCCAGCAGCAAAAAAAGGGAGATGGGGACAGATACGCAGTATTTT
NA	TRBJ2-1	NA	TRBV7-3	CASRSGASHEQFF	TGTGCCAGCAGGTCAGGGGCTAGTCATGAGCAGTTCTTC
NA	TRBJ2-2	NA	TRBV19	CASSYGTMNTGELFF	TGTGCCAGTAGTTACGGGACAATGAACACCGGGGAGCTGTTTTTT
NA	TRBJ1-1	few	TRBV30	CAWSVEAWNTEAFF	TGTGCCTGGAGTGTAGAGGCCTGGAATACTGAAGCTTTCTTT
TRBD1	TRBJ1-3	NA	TRBV18	CASSPGTEVFGNTIYF	TGTGCCAGCTCACCCGGGACAGAAGTTTTTGGAAACACCATATATTTT
TRBD1	TRBJ2-3	NA	TRBV6-5	CASSPTGDTQYF	TGTGCCAGCAGCCCGACAGGGGATACGCAGTATTTT
NA	TRBJ2-7	NA	TRBV6-1	CASSETYPTYEQYF	TGTGCCAGCAGTGAAACCTACCCCACCTACGAGCAGTACTTC
TRBD1	TRBJ2-3	NA	TRBV18	CASSPSVIRGQGSSDTQYF	TGTGCCAGCTCTCCCTCGGTGATACGGGGACAGGGGAGTTCAGATACGCAGTATTTT
TRBD1	TRBJ2-7	NA	TRBV15	CATSREDATGWRSYEQYF	TGTGCCACCAGCAGAGAGGACGCGACAGGGTGGCGCTCCTACGAGCAGTACTTC
TRBD1	TRBJ1-4	NA	TRBV6-6	CASKDRGREKLFF	TGTGCCAGCAAAGACAGGGGGAGGGAAAAACTGTTTTTT
TRBD2	TRBJ2-1	NA	TRBV5-1	CASSLRPREVYNEQFF	TGCGCCAGCAGCTTGCGTCCGCGGGAGGTCTACAATGAGCAGTTCTTC
NA	TRBJ2-1	NA	TRBV12-5	CASGLVLAGSYNEQFF	TGTGCTAGTGGTTTGGTACTAGCAGGCTCCTACAATGAGCAGTTCTTC
TRBD1	TRBJ1-1	NA	TRBV10-3	CAIRSDRGDTEAFF	TGTGCCATCAGGTCCGACAGGGGCGACACTGAAGCTTTCTTT
TRBD2	TRBJ2-5	NA	TRBV5-4	CASSWRTSGAQETQYF	TGTGCCAGCAGCTGGAGGACTAGCGGGGCCCAAGAGACCCAGTACTTC
NA	TRBJ1-2	NA	TRBV10-3	CATQPSGDNYGYTF	TGTGCCACCCAGCCGTCAGGGGATAACTATGGCTACACCTTC
TRBD2	TRBJ2-7	NA	TRBV5-5	CASSLLAGASYEQYF	TGTGCCAGCAGCTTACTAGCGGGGGCCTCCTACGAGCAGTACTTC
TRBD2	TRBJ2-1	NA	TRBV6-6	CASSPLAGGPELYNEQFF	TGTGCCAGCAGTCCCCTAGCGGGAGGACCGGAGCTGTACAATGAGCAGTTCTTC
NA	TRBJ1-1	once	TRBV5-1	CASSLERGREAFF	TGCGCCAGCAGCTTGGAGCGAGGGAGGGAGGCTTTCTTT
TRBD1	TRBJ2-5	NA	TRBV6-5	CASSFIRDRGGETQYF	TGTGCCAGCAGTTTCATCCGGGACAGGGGGGGAGAGACCCAGTACTTC